This T cell receptor beta chain originates from a study of blood T cell repertoires in COVID-19. Across the whole study: From the United States, Italy and Spain came samples of acute and convalescent COVID-19. T cells, B-cell-depleted T cells, or PBMCs supplied cDNA or gDNA.

Germline V CDR1 and CDR2: MNHEY, SVGEGT. The CDR3 sequence is 14 residues long. Deletions cut 6 bases from V and 7 bases from J, with 13 bases between. Using immunoSEQ multiplex PCR, the repertoire was profiled, and TCRdb retains in-frame clones only, with some absent. The table lists roughly 190,000 clones, 76% of them singletons, with roughly 8.7% in the top ten. The TCR sequence derives from a woman between 45 and 65 years old with active or convalescent COVID-19. Sequencing was performed on peripheral blood. The chain employs TRBV6-2 or TRBV6-3 and TRBJ1-6, with D perhaps matching TRBD1 (5 bases). The CDR3 here is CASSKTRGNSPLHF. The CDR3 nucleotides are TGTGCCAGCAGCAAAACCCGGGGGAATTCACCCCTCCACTTT.